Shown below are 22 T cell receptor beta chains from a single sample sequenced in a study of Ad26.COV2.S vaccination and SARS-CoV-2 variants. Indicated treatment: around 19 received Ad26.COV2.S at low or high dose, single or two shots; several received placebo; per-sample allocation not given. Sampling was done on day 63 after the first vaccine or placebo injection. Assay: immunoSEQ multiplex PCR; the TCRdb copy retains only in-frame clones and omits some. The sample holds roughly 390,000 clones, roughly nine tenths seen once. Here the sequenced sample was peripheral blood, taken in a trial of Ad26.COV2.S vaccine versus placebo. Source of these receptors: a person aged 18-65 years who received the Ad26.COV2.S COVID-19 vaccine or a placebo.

CDR3 in amino acids: CAWSVVGDSNYGYTF. The CDR3 nucleotides read TGTGCCTGGAGTGTAGTAGGCGACAGCAACTATGGCTACACCTTC. The chain uses TRBV30 and TRBJ1-2; tentative D call: TRBD1 (5 bases). Germline assignment: CDR1 GTSNPN and CDR2 SVGIG (reference sequence). The CDR3 sequence is 15 residues long. With 0 bases removed from V and 2 bases from J, the gap between germline ends came to 13 bases.

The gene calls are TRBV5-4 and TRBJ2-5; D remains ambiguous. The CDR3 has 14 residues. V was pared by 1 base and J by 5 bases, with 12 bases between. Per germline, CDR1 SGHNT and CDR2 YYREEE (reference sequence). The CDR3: CASSLIGGWETQYF. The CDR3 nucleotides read TGTGCCAGCAGCTTGATCGGCGGTTGGGAGACCCAGTACTTC.

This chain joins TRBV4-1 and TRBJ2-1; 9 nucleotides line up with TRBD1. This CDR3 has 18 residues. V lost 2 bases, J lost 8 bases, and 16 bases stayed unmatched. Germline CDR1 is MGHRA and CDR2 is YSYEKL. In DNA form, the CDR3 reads TGCGCCAGCAGCCAACAAACCTCCGGGACAGGGTATATCGATGAGCAGTTCTTC. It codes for CASSQQTSGTGYIDEQFF.

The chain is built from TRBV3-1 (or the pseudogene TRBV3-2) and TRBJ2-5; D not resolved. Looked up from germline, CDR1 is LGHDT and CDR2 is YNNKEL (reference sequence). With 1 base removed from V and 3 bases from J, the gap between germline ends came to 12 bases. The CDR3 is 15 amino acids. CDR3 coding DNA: TGTGCCAGCAGCCAAGGGAGAGTAGGGAAAGAGACCCAGTACTTC. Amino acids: CASSQGRVGKETQYF.

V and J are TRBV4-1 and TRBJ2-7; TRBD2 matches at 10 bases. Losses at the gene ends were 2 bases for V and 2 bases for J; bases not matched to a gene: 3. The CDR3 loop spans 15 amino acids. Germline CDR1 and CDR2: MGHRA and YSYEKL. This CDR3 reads CASSQPAGGTYEQYF. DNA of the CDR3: TGCGCCAGCAGCCAACCAGCGGGAGGGACCTACGAGCAGTACTTC.

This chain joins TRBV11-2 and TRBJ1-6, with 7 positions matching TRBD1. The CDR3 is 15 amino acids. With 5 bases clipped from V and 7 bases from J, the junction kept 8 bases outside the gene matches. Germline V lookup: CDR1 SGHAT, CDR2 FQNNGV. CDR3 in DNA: TGTGCCAGCAGCCCCGTCCCGGGACAGAATTCACCCCTCCACTTT. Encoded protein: CASSPVPGQNSPLHF.

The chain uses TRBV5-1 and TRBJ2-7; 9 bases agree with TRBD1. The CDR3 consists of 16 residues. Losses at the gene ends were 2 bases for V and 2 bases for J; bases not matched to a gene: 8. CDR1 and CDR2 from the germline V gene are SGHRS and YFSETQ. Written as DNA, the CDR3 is TGCGCCAGCAGCTTTGGTAGGGACAGGGTGACCTACGAGCAGTACTTC. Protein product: CASSFGRDRVTYEQYF.

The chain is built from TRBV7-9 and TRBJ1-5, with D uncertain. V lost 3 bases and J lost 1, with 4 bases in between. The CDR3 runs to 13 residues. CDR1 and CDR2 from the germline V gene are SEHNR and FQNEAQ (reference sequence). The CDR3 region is CASSFESNQPQHF. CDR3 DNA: TGTGCCAGCAGCTTCGAAAGCAATCAGCCCCAGCATTTT.

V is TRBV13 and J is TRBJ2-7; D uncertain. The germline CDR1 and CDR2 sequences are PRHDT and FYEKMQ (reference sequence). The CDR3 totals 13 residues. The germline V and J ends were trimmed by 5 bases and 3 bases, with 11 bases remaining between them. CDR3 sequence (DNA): TGTGCCAGCAGCCAAACCGACGGCTACGAGCAGTACTTC. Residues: CASSQTDGYEQYF.

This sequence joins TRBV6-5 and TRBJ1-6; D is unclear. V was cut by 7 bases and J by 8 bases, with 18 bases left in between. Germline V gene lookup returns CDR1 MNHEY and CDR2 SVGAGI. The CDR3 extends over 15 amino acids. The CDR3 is CASTSNLVGYSPLHF. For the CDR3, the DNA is TGTGCCAGCACCTCAAACCTCGTGGGGTATTCACCCCTCCACTTT.

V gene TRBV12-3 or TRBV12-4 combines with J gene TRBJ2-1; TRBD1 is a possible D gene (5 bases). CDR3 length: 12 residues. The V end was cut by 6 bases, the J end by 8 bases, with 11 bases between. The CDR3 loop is CASRLLRDEQFF. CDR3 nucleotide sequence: TGTGCCAGCAGATTACTCAGGGATGAGCAGTTCTTC.

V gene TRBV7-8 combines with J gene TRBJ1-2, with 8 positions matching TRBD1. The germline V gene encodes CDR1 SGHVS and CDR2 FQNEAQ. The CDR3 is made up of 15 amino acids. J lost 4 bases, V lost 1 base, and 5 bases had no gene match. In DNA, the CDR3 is TGTGCCAGCAGCTTAGAGCAGGGGGCGGGCTATGGCTACACCTTC. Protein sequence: CASSLEQGAGYGYTF.

The CDR3 loop is CASSQAVIAGAGNEQFF. The CDR3 nucleotides are TGCGCCAGCAGCCAAGCCGTCATAGCGGGGGCGGGGAATGAGCAGTTCTTC. V is TRBV4-3 and J is TRBJ2-1; 9 bases line up with TRBD2. This CDR3 is 17 amino acids long. Germline V CDR1 and CDR2: LGHNA, YSLEER. J was trimmed by 7 bases and V by 1 base; bases with no gene match: 11.

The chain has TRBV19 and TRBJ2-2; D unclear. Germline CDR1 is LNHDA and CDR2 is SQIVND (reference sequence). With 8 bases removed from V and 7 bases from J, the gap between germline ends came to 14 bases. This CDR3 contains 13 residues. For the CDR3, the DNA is TGTGCCAGTCTGCCTTACAAGGGCGGGGAGCTGTTTTTT. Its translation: CASLPYKGGELFF.

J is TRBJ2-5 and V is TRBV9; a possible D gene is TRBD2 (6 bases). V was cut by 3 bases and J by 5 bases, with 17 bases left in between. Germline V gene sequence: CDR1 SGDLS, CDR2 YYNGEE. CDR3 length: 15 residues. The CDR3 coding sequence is TGTGCCAGCAGCGGCACCGACTGGGCGGGGGAGACCCAGTACTTC. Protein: CASSGTDWAGETQYF.

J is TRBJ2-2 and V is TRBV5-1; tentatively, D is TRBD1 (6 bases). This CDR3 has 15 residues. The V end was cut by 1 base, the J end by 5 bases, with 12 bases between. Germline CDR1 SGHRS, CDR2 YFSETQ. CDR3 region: CASSLFGGRTGELFF. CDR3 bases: TGCGCCAGCAGCTTGTTTGGGGGCCGGACCGGGGAGCTGTTTTTT.

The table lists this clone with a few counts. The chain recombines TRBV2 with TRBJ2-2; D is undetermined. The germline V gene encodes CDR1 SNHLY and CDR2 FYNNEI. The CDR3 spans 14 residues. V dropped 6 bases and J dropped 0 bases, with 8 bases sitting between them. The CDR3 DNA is TGTGCCAGCAGGACGGACCCGAACACCGGGGAGCTGTTTTTT. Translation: CASRTDPNTGELFF.

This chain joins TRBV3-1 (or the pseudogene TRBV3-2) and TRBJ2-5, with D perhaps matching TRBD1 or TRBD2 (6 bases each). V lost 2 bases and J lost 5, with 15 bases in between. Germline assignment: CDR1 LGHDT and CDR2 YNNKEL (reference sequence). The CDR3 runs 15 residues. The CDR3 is CASSQRGGTGETQYF. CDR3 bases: TGTGCCAGCAGCCAACGAGGGGGGACGGGTGAGACCCAGTACTTC.

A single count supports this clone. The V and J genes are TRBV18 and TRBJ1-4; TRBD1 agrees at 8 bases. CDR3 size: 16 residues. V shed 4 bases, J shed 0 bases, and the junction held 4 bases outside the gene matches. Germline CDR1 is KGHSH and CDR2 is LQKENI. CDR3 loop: CASSLGQGTTNEKLFF. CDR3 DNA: TGTGCCAGCTCACTCGGACAGGGCACAACTAATGAAAAACTGTTTTTT.

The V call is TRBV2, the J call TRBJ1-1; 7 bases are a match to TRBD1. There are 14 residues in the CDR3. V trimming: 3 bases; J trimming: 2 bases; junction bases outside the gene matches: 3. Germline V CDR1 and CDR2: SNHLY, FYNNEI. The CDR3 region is CASSEGQTNTEAFF. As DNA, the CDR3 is TGTGCCAGCAGTGAGGGACAGACTAACACTGAAGCTTTCTTT.

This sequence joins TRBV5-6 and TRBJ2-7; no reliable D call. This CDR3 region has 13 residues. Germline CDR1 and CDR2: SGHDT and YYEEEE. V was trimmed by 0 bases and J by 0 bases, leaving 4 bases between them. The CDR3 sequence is CASSLGVSYEQYF. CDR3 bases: TGTGCCAGCAGCTTGGGGGTCTCCTACGAGCAGTACTTC.

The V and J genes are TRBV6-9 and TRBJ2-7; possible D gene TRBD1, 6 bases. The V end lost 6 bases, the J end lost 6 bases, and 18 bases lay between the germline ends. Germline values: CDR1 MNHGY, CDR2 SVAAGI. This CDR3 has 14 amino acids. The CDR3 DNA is TGTGCCAGCAGGGGGACACCCCAGGGTAGCGAGCAGTACTTC. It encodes CASRGTPQGSEQYF.